This T cell receptor beta chain was documented in a study of T cell responses to AZD1222 COVID-19 vaccine (dated by TCRdb to the early 2020s). As for the study more broadly: AZD1222 recipients whose second dose came at about 4 weeks and those whose second dose came at about 12 weeks were combined into one group, since spike-specific TCR depth and breadth did not differ between the two schedules. TCR sequencing covered roughly 230 trial participants: approximately 200 given two doses of AZD1222 and 26 given two doses of MenACWY control vaccine. Trial participants were enrolled by age into 18-55, 56-69 and 70-plus year subgroups, with about 150, 28 and 57 TCR-sequenced participants respectively.

With regard to this clone: Its recognized antigen is unknown. No much larger clone is present one base from it, and per-base qualities are unavailable.

The CDR3 regions of human TCRbeta chains were analyzed by immunosequencing. The authors processed their data as follows. Repertoire TCRs were matched against a reference library of SARS-CoV-2-specific TCRs generated with the MIRA antigen-specificity platform. Breadth meant the fraction of unique TCRs that were SARS-CoV-2-associated, whereas depth meant the fraction of total T cells that were SARS-CoV-2-associated. Using the MIRA data, each spike-specific TCR was assigned both to the spike region to which the TCR was reactive and to a CD4 or CD8 class. Log10-transformed breadth and depth values were compared by one-way ANOVA with Sidak's multiple comparisons tests. TCRdb mirrors the immuneACCESS table, restricted to in-frame sequences. Some clones are absent from its copies; in checked studies, under half trace to an unresolved V gene, and the reason for the others is unknown. That table furnishes V, J and clone size, whereas the DNA furnished D and trimming. The sample table shows around 130,000 clones, and 70% to 90% are seen once. The ten most abundant clones make up just under 9.5% of the sample.

CDR1 and CDR2 are drawn from the germline V gene (reference sequence): LNHDA, SQIVND. The CDR3 has 15 amino acids, counting the end cysteine and phenylalanine. The CDR3 DNA has 45 bases and is translated from base 1. From V the trimming removes 5 bases and from J it removes 9 bases, while the gene matches leave 10 bases of the junction unaccounted for. Study-level results and caveats: Participants were mostly white British, with more females than males. The authors suggested clonal diversity may have been underestimated. Nearly half of unique spike-specific TCRs reportedly recognized epitopes outside regions mutated in the B.1.351 and B.1.1.7 variants. No day 14 peak-response samples were available, so repertoires were characterized only after the peak T cell response. Only a handful of AZD1222 recipients were SARS-CoV-2 seropositive at baseline, limiting conclusions about previously exposed vaccinees. The 56-69-year group was small, and its depth increase did not reach significance, likely because of low power. After two AZD1222 doses, spike-specific TCR breadth and depth were significantly higher than at day 0 and than in MenACWY recipients. Vaccine-associated CD4 TCRs spanned the whole spike protein, with dominant responses in regions 160-218 and 743-854.

The time point label of this sample denotes: baseline before first vaccination. The vaccinee samples were drawn from two UK trials, COV001 and COV002, one of which was a single-blind randomized controlled phase 2/3 trial testing AZD1222 (ChAdOx1 nCoV-19) in healthy adults. For TCRbeta chain sequencing, PBMC samples from trial participants were taken at day 0 and at day 28 after the second dose. The material was peripheral blood, obtained on day 0 of AZD1222 vaccination. The rearrangement joined TRBV19 to TRBJ2-3; a stretch of 11 junction bases matches TRBD2. This receptor was taken from an adult in good health. The CDR3 region has the sequence CASSPVAGGPRTQYF. The DNA reads as follows: TGTGCCAGTAGTCCCGTAGCGGGAGGGCCCAGGACGCAGTATTTT.